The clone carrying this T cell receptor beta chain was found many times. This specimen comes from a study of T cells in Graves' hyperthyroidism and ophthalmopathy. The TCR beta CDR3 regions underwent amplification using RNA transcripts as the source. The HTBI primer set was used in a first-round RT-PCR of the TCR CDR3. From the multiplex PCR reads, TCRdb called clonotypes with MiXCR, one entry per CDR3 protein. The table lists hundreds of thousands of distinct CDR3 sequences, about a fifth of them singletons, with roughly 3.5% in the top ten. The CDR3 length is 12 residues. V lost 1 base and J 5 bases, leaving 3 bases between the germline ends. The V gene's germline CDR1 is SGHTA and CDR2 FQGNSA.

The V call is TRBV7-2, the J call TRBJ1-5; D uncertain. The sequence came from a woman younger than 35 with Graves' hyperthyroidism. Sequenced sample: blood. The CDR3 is CASSLDDQPQHF. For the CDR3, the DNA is TGTGCCAGCAGCTTAGATGATCAGCCCCAGCATTTT.